This entry lists 29 T cell receptor beta chains sequenced from one sample in a study of cytomegalovirus exposure and HLA in healthy donors. The PCR made use of 60 Vbeta and 13 Jbeta primers. Clones were sequenced by immunoSEQ multiplex PCR, and TCRdb holds only the in-frame ones, with some missing. The sample lists about 120,000 clones, approximately 15% occurring once. The sequenced sample was PBMCs. These receptors originate from a young woman in good health and CMV-seronegative.

This clone has only a few counts. This chain connects TRBV28 to TRBJ1-2; unclear D gene. The germline V gene has CDR1 MDHEN and CDR2 SYDVKM. The CDR3 is made up of 14 amino acids. The V and J ends lost 6 bases and 5 bases respectively, with 16 bases between them. The CDR3 region is CASREDGRPYGYTF. The CDR3 coding sequence is TGTGCCAGCAGGGAGGACGGCAGGCCATATGGCTACACCTTC.

This clone occurred a few times. The chain uses TRBV30 and TRBJ1-1, with 8 bases aligning to TRBD1. Trimming at V came to 3 bases and at J to 2 bases, leaving 8 bases not matched to a gene. CDR3 size: 15 residues. Germline assignment: CDR1 GTSNPN and CDR2 SVGIG (reference sequence). The DNA for the CDR3 is TGTGCCTGGAGCGGATTGACAGGGGTAAACACTGAAGCTTTCTTT. Amino acids: CAWSGLTGVNTEAFF.

Remarks on this clone: The sample holds other DNA sequences that translate to the same CDR3. CDR3 DNA: TGTGCCAGCAGCTCGACAGGTTACGAGCAGTACTTC. Residues: CASSSTGYEQYF. This rearrangement joins TRBV7-9 to TRBJ2-7; TRBD1 is a possible D gene (6 bases). The germline CDR1 and CDR2 sequences are SEHNR and FQNEAQ (reference sequence). This CDR3 region has 12 residues. The V and J ends lost 4 bases and 4 bases respectively, with 8 bases between them.

This chain connects TRBV6-6 to TRBJ2-5; D not resolved. The CDR3 loop spans 14 amino acids. Germline CDR1 is MNHNY and CDR2 is SVGAGI (reference sequence). The V end lost 8 bases, the J end lost 5 bases, and 18 bases lay between the germline ends. This CDR3 is CASQGDTLQETQYF. CDR3 nucleotides: TGTGCCAGCCAAGGCGACACACTGCAGGAGACCCAGTACTTC.

The chain joins TRBV6-6 to TRBJ2-2; D remains unclear. The CDR3 extends over 12 amino acids. CDR1 MNHNY and CDR2 SVGAGI come from the germline V gene (reference sequence). V was clipped by 6 bases and J by 3 bases, with 5 bases between them. This CDR3 reads CASSPYTGELFF. DNA for the CDR3: TGTGCCAGCAGCCCGTACACCGGGGAGCTGTTTTTT.

This clone was seen more than once but under ten times. The chain links TRBV29-1 to TRBJ2-5, with a possible D match to TRBD1 (5 bases). The CDR3 runs 11 residues. Germline CDR1 is SQVTM and CDR2 is ANQGSEA. Trimming left V 6 bases short and J 5 bases short, with 10 bases between. DNA of the CDR3: TGCAGCGTGACAGCCCGGGAGACCCAGTACTTC. It is translated as CSVTARETQYF. Supplemented by reference TRBV29-1 and TRBJ2-5, the full variable domain reads SAVISQKPSRDICQRGTSLTIQCQVDSQVTMMFWYRQQPGQSLTLIATANQGSEATYESGFVIDKFPISRPNLTFSTLTVSNMSPEDSSIYLCSVTARETQYFGPGTRLLVL.

The genes are TRBV18 and TRBJ2-2, with 10 bases aligning to TRBD2. J lost 1 base, V lost 1 base, and 6 bases had no gene match. The V gene's germline CDR1 is KGHSH and CDR2 LQKENI. The CDR3 covers 18 residues. The CDR3 reads CASSPLPSGGVNTGELFF. CDR3 DNA sequence: TGTGCCAGCTCACCACTTCCTAGCGGGGGAGTGAACACCGGGGAGCTGTTTTTT.

CDR3 amino acids: CASSAGDSESTDTQYF. The CDR3 bases are TGCGCCAGCAGTGCAGGGGATAGTGAGAGCACAGATACGCAGTATTTT. The chain links TRBV5-1 to TRBJ2-3; TRBD1 might be the D (6 bases). This CDR3 is 16 amino acids long. Germline V lookup: CDR1 SGHRS, CDR2 YFSETQ. Trimming removed 5 bases at V and 0 bases at J, with 16 bases between.

This clone came up a few times. This chain uses TRBV6-1 with TRBJ1-3, with TRBD1 matching 7 bases. With V trimmed by 1 base and J by 0 bases, 12 bases remained unmatched. The CDR3 has 19 amino acids. Germline V gene sequence: CDR1 MNHNS, CDR2 SASEGT. CDR3 amino acids: CASSEGPGQRKSSGNTIYF. CDR3 in DNA: TGTGCCAGCAGTGAAGGTCCGGGACAGCGAAAAAGCTCTGGAAACACCATATATTTT.

DNA for the CDR3: TGCGCCAGCAGCCAAGACAACCGGGGGTCATACTACGAGCAGTACTTC. The encoded protein is CASSQDNRGSYYEQYF. The rearrangement links TRBV4-3 to TRBJ2-7, with D maybe TRBD2 (6 bases). The V end lost 0 bases, the J end lost 3 bases, and 15 bases lay between the germline ends. The CDR3 has 16 amino acids. CDR1 LGHNA and CDR2 YSLEER come from the germline V gene.

In this sample, this clone turned up a few times. The chain recombines TRBV7-9 with TRBJ2-1; weak D call: TRBD2 (7 bases). The CDR3 is 14 residues long. Germline CDR1 SEHNR, CDR2 FQNEAQ (reference sequence). Trimming took off 5 bases at V and 7 bases at J, with 15 bases between the two ends. This CDR3 reads CASSQMGRGNEQFF. The CDR3 nucleotides read TGTGCCAGCAGCCAAATGGGGAGGGGGAATGAGCAGTTCTTC.

This rearrangement joins TRBV27 to TRBJ1-1; TRBD1 might be the D (6 bases). Between the trimmed V and J ends, which lost 5 bases and 4 bases, there was a span of 20 bases. Looked up from germline, CDR1 is MNHEY and CDR2 is SMNVEV (reference sequence). The CDR3 is 16 amino acids. The chain's CDR3 is CASSPRSTGISTEAFF. The CDR3 DNA reads TGTGCCAGCAGTCCCCGCTCGACAGGAATAAGCACTGAAGCTTTCTTT.

The rearrangement links TRBV28 to TRBJ2-7; 9 bases are a match to TRBD1. The CDR3 runs 15 residues. Trimming removed 7 bases from V and 2 bases from J; junction bases left unmatched: 9. Germline loops: CDR1 MDHEN, CDR2 SYDVKM. The CDR3, as DNA: TGTGCCAGCAATATACAGGGGGCGCGCCCCTACGAGCAGTACTTC. It specifies CASNIQGARPYEQYF. Filled out from reference TRBV28 and TRBJ2-7, the complete variable domain reads DVKVTQSSRYLVKRTGEKVFLECVQDMDHENMFWYRQDPGLGLRLIYFSYDVKMKEKGDIPEGYSVSREKKERFSLILESASTNQTSMYLCASNIQGARPYEQYFGPGTRLTVT.

This clone has a handful of counts. The rearrangement links TRBV7-8 to TRBJ2-7; 10 bases are a match to TRBD1. The V and J ends lost 5 bases and 0 bases, in that order; junction bases with no gene match: 7. The CDR3 length is 16 residues. Germline-derived CDR1 and CDR2 are SGHVS and FQNEAQ. The CDR3 spells CASSPRTGGTSYEQYF. DNA for the CDR3: TGTGCCAGCAGCCCCCGGACAGGGGGGACCTCCTACGAGCAGTACTTC.

There are a few counts of this clone. The chain employs TRBV7-3 and TRBJ2-3; the match to TRBD2 covers 16 bases. The trim removed 1 base at V and 5 bases at J, leaving 3 bases unmatched. The germline V gene has CDR1 SGHTA and CDR2 FQGTGA. CDR3 length: 17 residues. The CDR3: CASSLIGTSGRGDTQYF. The CDR3 DNA is TGTGCCAGCAGCTTAATCGGGACTAGCGGGAGGGGAGATACGCAGTATTTT.

This clone was picked up a small number of times. The genes are TRBV18 and TRBJ2-1, with 9 bases lining up with TRBD1. The CDR3 length is 14 residues. CDR1 and CDR2 from the germline V gene are KGHSH and LQKENI. The trim removed 8 bases at V and 9 bases at J, leaving 11 bases unmatched. CDR3 loop: CASRPGQGFGEQFF. Here the CDR3 DNA reads TGTGCCAGCCGACCGGGACAGGGCTTCGGTGAGCAGTTCTTC.

The gene calls are TRBV30 and TRBJ1-5; 10 bases line up with TRBD1. The germline gives CDR1 GTSNPN, CDR2 SVGIG (reference sequence). J was trimmed by 6 bases and V by 2 bases; bases with no gene match: 7. The CDR3 has 15 amino acids. CDR3 sequence: CAWSRDRGGGQPQHF. The CDR3 DNA reads TGTGCCTGGAGTAGGGACAGGGGCGGCGGTCAGCCCCAGCATTTT.

This chain uses TRBV5-1 with TRBJ2-5, with D maybe TRBD1 (6 bases). The J call may be in error: the DNA end matches TRBJ2-7 better. The germline V gene encodes CDR1 SGHRS and CDR2 YFSETQ. The CDR3 covers 16 residues. The CDR3 DNA sequence: TGCGCCAGCAGCTTGGATGAGGACAGCTCCTATTTCGAGCAGTACTTC. It yields the protein CASSLDEDSSYFEQYF.

The chain has TRBV28 and TRBJ2-1; D is undetermined. CDR3 length: 13 amino acids. CDR1 is MDHEN, CDR2 SYDVKM, per germline. Trimming cost V 7 bases and J 0 bases, with 7 bases left between them. Here the CDR3 DNA reads TGTGCCAGCACCTCCGTCTCCTACAATGAGCAGTTCTTC. It yields the protein CASTSVSYNEQFF.

The V call is TRBV4-1, the J call TRBJ2-1; 10 nucleotides align to TRBD1. The CDR3 is made up of 15 amino acids. Germline CDR1 reads MGHRA; CDR2 reads YSYEKL. V dropped 8 bases and J dropped 4; count of bases not matched to a gene: 8. This CDR3 reads CASGPDRGIYNEQFF. The CDR3 nucleotides read TGCGCCAGCGGACCGGACAGGGGGATATACAATGAGCAGTTCTTC.

The CDR3 protein is CAISESNGGEQFF. The CDR3 DNA sequence: TGTGCCATCAGTGAGTCGAATGGAGGTGAGCAGTTCTTC. This chain uses TRBV10-3 with TRBJ2-1; possible D gene TRBD2, 5 bases. The CDR3 runs to 13 residues. Germline loops: CDR1 ENHRY, CDR2 SYGVKD. The V and J ends lost 0 bases and 9 bases respectively, with 9 bases between them.

This clone was seen once. The V gene is TRBV5-4, the J gene TRBJ2-3; 13 bases are shared with TRBD2. Germline values: CDR1 SGHNT, CDR2 YYREEE (reference sequence). V shed 3 bases and J 2 bases; nucleotides not matched to a gene: 6. The CDR3 is 17 amino acids. The CDR3 DNA follows: TGTGCCAGCAGCTCCAGGACTAGCGGGGGACTCACAGATACGCAGTATTTT. The encoded protein is CASSSRTSGGLTDTQYF.

This clone has only a few counts. This chain links TRBV5-4 with TRBJ2-7, with D perhaps matching TRBD1 (6 bases). Germline loops: CDR1 SGHNT, CDR2 YYREEE (reference sequence). The length of the CDR3 is 13 residues. Trimming stripped 4 bases from V and 5 bases from J, with 13 bases between. CDR3 in amino acids: CASSRQAADEQYF. The CDR3 nucleotides are TGTGCCAGCAGCCGACAGGCCGCGGACGAGCAGTACTTC.

V usage is TRBV19 and J usage is TRBJ2-1; 12 bases map to TRBD2. The CDR3 totals 19 residues. Per the germline V gene, CDR1 is LNHDA and CDR2 is SQIVND (reference sequence). V shed 5 bases, J shed 6 bases, and the junction held 17 bases outside the gene matches. The CDR3 reads CASSVPQGQTSGRFNEQFF. CDR3 DNA sequence: TGTGCCAGTAGTGTTCCCCAGGGCCAAACTAGCGGGAGGTTCAATGAGCAGTTCTTC.

The rearrangement links TRBV19 to TRBJ1-1; 7 bases are a match to TRBD1. Germline V CDR1 and CDR2: LNHDA, SQIVND (reference sequence). The J segment lost 1 base and the V segment lost 8 bases, leaving 4 bases of the junction unmatched. The CDR3 contains 13 residues. DNA for the CDR3: TGTGCCAGTTCGGACAGGCGGAACACTGAAGCTTTCTTT. It codes for CASSDRRNTEAFF.

This clone was detected only a few times. The J gene is TRBJ2-2, the V gene TRBV19, with a possible D match to TRBD2 (6 bases). The CDR3 loop spans 18 amino acids. V was shortened by 5 bases and J by 0 bases, with 19 bases between the two germline ends. Per germline, CDR1 LNHDA and CDR2 SQIVND (reference sequence). CDR3: CASSLRRDSLANTGELFF. DNA for the CDR3: TGTGCCAGTAGTCTGAGGAGGGACTCCCTTGCGAACACCGGGGAGCTGTTTTTT. Using reference TRBV19 and TRBJ2-2 for the parts outside the CDR3, the full variable domain is DGGITQSPKYLFRKEGQNVTLSCEQNLNHDAMYWYRQDPGQGLRLIYYSQIVNDFQKGDIAEGYSVSREKKESFPLTVTSAQKNPTAFYLCASSLRRDSLANTGELFFGEGSRLTVL.

This rearrangement joins TRBV28 to TRBJ1-1; TRBD1 aligns across 7 bases. J gave up 7 bases and V 5 bases, and 7 bases lay outside the gene matches. The CDR3 is 13 amino acids. Germline CDR1 reads MDHEN; CDR2 reads SYDVKM. The CDR3 protein is CASSLTTGLEAFF. The CDR3 coding sequence is TGTGCCAGCAGTCTGACGACAGGGCTTGAAGCTTTCTTT.

The sample holds a few counts of this clone. The chain joins TRBV14 to TRBJ1-2; D may be TRBD1 (5 bases). Germline V gene data show CDR1 as SGHDN and CDR2 as FVKESK. Trimming stripped 4 bases from V and 0 bases from J, with 12 bases between. This CDR3 is 15 amino acids long. The CDR3: CASSPGLPPNYGYTF. In DNA form, the CDR3 reads TGTGCCAGCAGCCCGGGACTCCCGCCTAACTATGGCTACACCTTC. The whole variable domain, filled in from reference TRBV14 and TRBJ1-2, reads EAGVTQFPSHSVIEKGQTVTLRCDPISGHDNLYWYRRVMGKEIKFLLHFVKESKQDESGMPNNRFLAERTGGTYSTLKVQPAELEDSGVYFCASSPGLPPNYGYTFGSGTRLTVV.

V gene TRBV6-1 combines with J gene TRBJ2-6; no reliable D call. The CDR3 runs to 13 residues. The germline CDR1 and CDR2 sequences are MNHNS and SASEGT. With 8 bases removed from V and 1 base from J, the gap between germline ends came to 6 bases. The CDR3 spells CASERSGANVLTF. The CDR3 DNA reads TGTGCCAGCGAACGGTCTGGGGCCAACGTCCTGACTTTC.